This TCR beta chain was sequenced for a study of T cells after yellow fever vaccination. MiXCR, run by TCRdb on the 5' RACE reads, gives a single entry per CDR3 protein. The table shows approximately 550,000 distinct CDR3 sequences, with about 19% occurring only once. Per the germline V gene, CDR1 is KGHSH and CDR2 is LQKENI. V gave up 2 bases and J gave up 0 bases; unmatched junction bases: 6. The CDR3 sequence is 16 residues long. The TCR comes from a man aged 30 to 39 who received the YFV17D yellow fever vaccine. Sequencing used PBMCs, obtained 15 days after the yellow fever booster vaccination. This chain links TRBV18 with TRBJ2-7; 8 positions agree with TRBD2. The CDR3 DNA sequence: TGTGCCAGCTCACCAAGTCCGACTAGCGACTCCTACGAGCAGTACTTC. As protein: CASSPSPTSDSYEQYF.